Sequencing of this T cell receptor beta chain was carried out in a study of control samples from healthy donors and cancer patients. The method was immunoSEQ multiplex PCR; TCRdb's version includes in-frame clones alone and lacks a portion of them. Of about 140,000 clones detected, about 86% appear once; the ten largest clones hold approximately 1.8%. The CDR3 is made up of 14 amino acids. Trimming removed 5 bases from V and 1 base from J, with 11 bases in between. CDR1 is SEHNR and CDR2 is FQNEAQ in the germline V gene (reference sequence). The sequence came from a man aged 18 to 29 in good health. Sequenced sample: blood. The rearrangement uses TRBV7-9 and TRBJ1-2, with D possibly TRBD1 on 6 matching bases. CDR3: CASSPGGINYGYTF. The CDR3 DNA follows: TGTGCCAGCAGCCCGGGGGGCATTAACTATGGCTACACCTTC.